The 26 T cell receptor beta chains below come from one sample, sequenced in a study of T cell repertoires in cytomegalovirus infection. These receptors lack a known antigen. TCRdb independently ran MiXCR on the reads; one entry per CDR3 protein. The table lists roughly 570,000 distinct CDR3 sequences, around two fifths of them singletons. This specimen was cultured PBMCs, taken from culture after CMV antigen stimulation. The receptors stem from a human donor in good health (CMV status not recorded). Some clones in this sample may be carry-over from other donors' samples.

V and J are TRBV7-2 and TRBJ2-2; 7 bases fit TRBD1. The CDR3 is 12 residues long. The V gene end was trimmed by 5 bases and the J gene end by 9 bases; junction bases not matched to a gene: 3. Germline V gene sequence: CDR1 SGHTA, CDR2 FQGNSA. The CDR3 protein is CASSAQGRELFF. In nucleotides, the CDR3 is TGTGCCAGCAGCGCACAGGGGAGGGAGCTGTTTTTT.

This clonotype was counted ten times or more. The chain couples TRBV7-6 to TRBJ1-2; 9 nucleotides line up with TRBD1. The junction had 8 bases not matched to a gene; V was cut back by 5 bases and J by 1 base. This CDR3 comprises 16 residues. In germline, CDR1 is SGHVS, CDR2 FNYEAQ. DNA for the CDR3: TGTGCCAGCAGCCAAGGACAGGGGTGGGATAACTATGGCTACACCTTC. Residues: CASSQGQGWDNYGYTF.

A single count supports this clonotype. The chain combines TRBV3-1 with TRBJ1-2; no definite D call. Trimming pared 1 base from V and 8 bases from J, leaving 11 bases between. In germline, CDR1 is LGHDT, CDR2 YNNKEL (reference sequence). CDR3 size: 13 residues. The CDR3, as DNA: TGTGCCAGCAGCCAAGGGTCCTCCGGAGGCTACACCTTC. This sequence encodes CASSQGSSGGYTF.

This clonotype was picked up many times. The V call is TRBV7-2, the J call TRBJ2-3; no firm D call. Germline values: CDR1 SGHTA, CDR2 FQGNSA. Between the trimmed V and J ends, which lost 5 bases and 4 bases, there was a span of 10 bases. The CDR3 has 13 residues. The CDR3 region has the DNA TGTGCCAGCAGCGGACGGGCAGCAGATACGCAGTATTTT. Its protein is CASSGRAADTQYF. The whole variable domain, filled in from reference TRBV7-2 and TRBJ2-3, reads GAGVSQSPSNKVTEKGKDVELRCDPISGHTALYWYRQSLGQGLEFLIYFQGNSAPDKSGLPSDRFSAERTGGSVSTLTIQRTQQEDSAVYLCASSGRAADTQYFGPGTRLTVL.

V and J are TRBV7-9 and TRBJ2-3; TRBD2 might be the D (5 bases). V dropped 2 bases and J dropped 2 bases, with 17 bases sitting between them. Per the germline V gene, CDR1 is SEHNR and CDR2 is FQNEAQ (reference sequence). There are 17 residues in the CDR3. DNA of the CDR3: TGTGCCAGCAGCTTAACCCCCGGGCTAGCCTACACAGATACGCAGTATTTT. Amino acid sequence: CASSLTPGLAYTDTQYF.

V gene TRBV18 combines with J gene TRBJ2-1; D uncertain. The CDR3 loop spans 14 amino acids. Germline V CDR1 and CDR2: KGHSH, LQKENI. Trimming shortened V by 3 bases and J by 8 bases, and 14 bases separated the two germline ends. The CDR3 spells CASSPGSRVDEQFF. CDR3 DNA: TGTGCCAGCTCACCGGGAAGTAGGGTCGATGAGCAGTTCTTC. The variable domain in full, completed from reference TRBV18 and TRBJ2-1, reads NAGVMQNPRHLVRRRGQEARLRCSPMKGHSHVYWYRQLPEEGLKFMVYLQKENIIDESGMPKERFSAEFPKEGPSILRIQQVVRGDSAAYFCASSPGSRVDEQFFGPGTRLTVL.

This clonotype was counted a few times. The chain couples TRBV5-1 to TRBJ2-2, with D possibly matching TRBD1 (5 bases). Germline CDR1 is SGHRS and CDR2 is YFSETQ. V was shortened by 1 base and J by 2 bases, with 15 bases between the two germline ends. The CDR3 is 17 amino acids. The CDR3 nucleotides are TGCGCCAGCAGCTTGATTCCTGGCCAGGGAAACACCGGGGAGCTGTTTTTT. This encodes CASSLIPGQGNTGELFF.

There are many counts of this clonotype. The genes are TRBV7-2 and TRBJ2-1, with D unclear. CDR3 length: 13 amino acids. CDR1 and CDR2 (germline): SGHTA, FQGNSA. V dropped 4 bases and J dropped 6 bases, with 10 bases sitting between them. This chain's CDR3 is CASSSEGRNEQFF. The CDR3 bases are TGTGCCAGCAGCTCGGAAGGACGCAATGAGCAGTTCTTC.

This chain links TRBV2 with TRBJ1-5; unclear D gene. Trimming pared 2 bases from V and 4 bases from J, leaving 9 bases between. This CDR3 is 14 amino acids long. CDR1 and CDR2 from the germline V gene are SNHLY and FYNNEI. CDR3 loop: CASSELAGNQPQHF. The CDR3, as DNA: TGTGCCAGCAGTGAATTAGCCGGAAATCAGCCCCAGCATTTT.

CDR3 region: CASSLRLAGLNEQFF. The CDR3 DNA reads TGTGCCAGCAGCTTACGACTAGCGGGGTTAAATGAGCAGTTCTTC. The gene calls are TRBV7-2 and TRBJ2-1; 11 nucleotides align to TRBD2. Germline V gene data show CDR1 as SGHTA and CDR2 as FQGNSA. Germline trimming cut 2 bases from V and 7 bases from J; bases unmatched to any gene: 4. This CDR3 spans 15 amino acids.

The V and J genes are TRBV10-3 and TRBJ2-2, with a weak D call TRBD1 (6 bases). The CDR3 length is 17 residues. Trimming shortened V by 3 bases and J by 1 base, and 15 bases separated the two germline ends. In germline, CDR1 is ENHRY, CDR2 SYGVKD. CDR3 in amino acids: CAISEQGNRENTGELFF. The CDR3 DNA reads TGTGCCATCAGTGAACAAGGAAACAGGGAGAACACCGGGGAGCTGTTTTTT.

This clonotype was recorded a few times. The CDR3 reads CASSSDPDTQYF. For the CDR3, the DNA is TGTGCCAGCAGCTCTGACCCAGATACGCAGTATTTT. The chain has TRBV12-3 or TRBV12-4 and TRBJ2-3; D is uncertain. The CDR3 consists of 12 residues. The germline V and J ends were trimmed by 6 bases and 4 bases, with 8 bases remaining between them.

This clonotype was counted between two and nine times. The CDR3 protein is CASSQPRQLRDEKLFF. CDR3 DNA sequence: TGTGCCAGCAGCCAACCTCGACAGCTTCGCGATGAAAAACTGTTTTTT. This chain joins TRBV7-9 and TRBJ1-4, with a tentative D call TRBD1 (5 bases). Germline assignment: CDR1 SEHNR and CDR2 FQNEAQ (reference sequence). CDR3 length: 16 amino acids. Trimming took 5 bases from V and 6 from J, leaving 19 bases between them.

V usage is TRBV20-1 and J usage is TRBJ1-1; D not resolved. V gave up 6 bases and J gave up 0 bases, with 17 bases separating them. Germline CDR1 reads DFQATT; CDR2 reads SNEGSKA (reference sequence). The CDR3 has 15 residues. The CDR3 DNA reads TGCAGTGCCCCCCCGGCCAGGAACATGAACACTGAAGCTTTCTTT. Encoded protein: CSAPPARNMNTEAFF.

V is TRBV6-5 and J is TRBJ1-1; possible D gene TRBD1, 6 bases. Germline V gene data show CDR1 as MNHEY and CDR2 as SVGAGI. Deletions cut 5 bases from V and 9 bases from J, with 22 bases between. The CDR3 has 15 amino acids. CDR3 amino acids: CASSPRTVRVSKAFF. CDR3 sequence (DNA): TGTGCCAGCAGTCCCAGGACAGTTCGCGTCTCTAAAGCTTTCTTT.

This clonotype was detected only a few times. This chain links TRBV25-1 with TRBJ1-1; D is unclear. The V end lost 7 bases, the J end lost 1 base, and 10 bases lay between the germline ends. The CDR3 sequence is 13 residues long. Per the germline V gene, CDR1 is MGHDK and CDR2 is SYGVNS. CDR3 nucleotide sequence: TGTGCCAGCACAGTCAGTGAGAACACTGAAGCTTTCTTT. Its translation: CASTVSENTEAFF.

In DNA, the CDR3 is TGTGCCACCAGCTCGCCCCCCGCGGGGGACGAGCAGTACTTC. Translating it yields CATSSPPAGDEQYF. The J gene is TRBJ2-7, the V gene TRBV15; 7 nucleotides align to TRBD2. The germline CDR1 and CDR2 sequences are LNHNV and YYDKDF (reference sequence). There are 14 residues in the CDR3. The trim removed 5 bases at V and 5 bases at J, leaving 9 bases unmatched.

CDR3 amino acids: CASATGGSETQYF. DNA for the CDR3: TGTGCCAGCGCAACAGGGGGATCGGAGACCCAGTACTTC. The chain carries TRBV6-2 or TRBV6-3 and TRBJ2-5, with 8 bases aligning to TRBD1. The CDR3 is made up of 13 amino acids. Germline V gives CDR1 MNHEY, CDR2 SVGEGT. V shed 8 bases and J 5 bases; nucleotides not matched to a gene: 7.

This clonotype was detected a few times. The V and J genes are TRBV20-1 and TRBJ2-3; D may be TRBD1 or TRBD2 (5 bases each). The germline V and J ends were trimmed by 4 bases and 6 bases, with 20 bases remaining between them. The CDR3 has 15 residues. CDR1 and CDR2 from the germline V gene are DFQATT and SNEGSKA (reference sequence). The CDR3 loop is CSANPTGSPGDTQYF. The CDR3 DNA is TGCAGTGCTAACCCCACAGGCTCCCCGGGGGATACGCAGTATTTT.

The V call is TRBV7-2, the J call TRBJ2-1; a possible D gene is TRBD2 (6 bases). The germline gives CDR1 SGHTA, CDR2 FQGNSA. V lost 5 bases and J lost 0, with 14 bases in between. This CDR3 has 16 residues. The CDR3 spells CASSPTGDSSYNEQFF. CDR3 in DNA: TGTGCCAGCAGCCCCACGGGGGATAGCTCCTACAATGAGCAGTTCTTC. Combining the CDR3 with reference TRBV7-2 and TRBJ2-1 gives the whole variable domain GAGVSQSPSNKVTEKGKDVELRCDPISGHTALYWYRQSLGQGLEFLIYFQGNSAPDKSGLPSDRFSAERTGGSVSTLTIQRTQQEDSAVYLCASSPTGDSSYNEQFFGPGTRLTVL.

With regard to this clonotype: A much larger clonotype is one base distant, so this may be a read error. This chain links TRBV6-1 with TRBJ1-5, with a possible D match to TRBD1 (5 bases). V was trimmed by 10 bases and J by 5 bases, leaving 15 bases between them. There are 13 residues in the CDR3. Per the germline V gene, CDR1 is MNHNS and CDR2 is SASEGT. CDR3 bases: TGTGCCAACAGCTTCGGGACGGATCAGCCCCAGCATTTT. The encoded protein is CANSFGTDQPQHF.

The sample holds a few counts of this clonotype. The chain carries TRBV24-1 and TRBJ1-5; D unclear. V was cut by 12 bases and J by 5 bases, with 28 bases left in between. This CDR3 region has 17 residues. CDR1 and CDR2 from the germline V gene are KGHDR and SFDVKD. DNA of the CDR3: TGTGCCCGTAGTCCATGGGAGCTAATCCCTGCAGATCAGCCCCAGCATTTT. Translation: CARSPWELIPADQPQHF.

This clonotype was picked up a small number of times. The V gene is TRBV19, the J gene TRBJ2-5; possible D gene TRBD2, 5 bases. The CDR3 runs to 11 residues. The germline gives CDR1 LNHDA, CDR2 SQIVND (reference sequence). Trimming shortened V by 4 bases and J by 7 bases, and 7 bases separated the two germline ends. The CDR3 nucleotides are TGTGCCAGTAGTAATAGCGTGACCCAGTACTTC. It codes for CASSNSVTQYF.

This chain joins TRBV7-6 and TRBJ2-1; possible D gene TRBD1, 6 bases. V was pared by 5 bases and J by 8 bases, with 19 bases between. The CDR3 has 15 residues. Germline V lookup: CDR1 SGHVS, CDR2 FNYEAQ. CDR3 DNA: TGTGCCAGCAGCCGGCGAGGGGGAGTCGTCGATGAGCAGTTCTTC. Its translation: CASSRRGGVVDEQFF.

This rearrangement joins TRBV6-5 to TRBJ1-6; 7 bases match TRBD1. V was clipped by 6 bases and J by 10 bases; unmatched bases: 6. Germline CDR1 and CDR2: MNHEY and SVGAGI. CDR3 length: 13 residues. The CDR3, as DNA: TGTGCCAGCAGCTTAGGGGGCCGGTCACCCCTCCACTTT. This codes for CASSLGGRSPLHF.

This clonotype was seen ten or more times. This rearrangement joins TRBV7-2 to TRBJ2-7; D not resolved. The CDR3 consists of 13 residues. V was pared by 1 base and J by 2 bases, with 6 bases between. Germline-derived CDR1 and CDR2 are SGHTA and FQGNSA. CDR3 loop: CASSLERAYEQYF. CDR3 in DNA: TGTGCCAGCAGCTTAGAACGGGCCTACGAGCAGTACTTC.